This TCR beta chain was sequenced during a study of T cells in Graves' hyperthyroidism and ophthalmopathy. Study-level findings and limits: In the analysis, a 13 V-J model separated ophthalmopathy from stable hyperthyroidism. Ophthalmopathy was model-predicted a median roughly 6.3 months pre-onset. Expanded thyroid clonotypes (above 0.001) were mostly also found in blood.

After removal of 5 bases from V and 4 bases from J, the junction contained 5 bases not matched to a gene. CDR1 is MNHNS and CDR2 is SASEGT in the germline V gene. CDR3 size: 15 residues. Regarding this clonotype: Its antigen is as yet unknown.

What was amplified from RNA transcripts were TCR beta CDR3 regions. First-round RT-PCR of the TCR CDR3 relied on the HTBI primer set. TCRdb passed the multiplex PCR reads through MiXCR, listing each CDR3 protein once. The sample gives about 640,000 distinct CDR3 sequences, 45% of which show up once; roughly 7.2% is in the top ten. Sequencing used peripheral blood or thyroid tissue (not recorded which). The source is an adult man with Graves' disease, either hyperthyroidism or ophthalmopathy (not recorded which). This chain uses TRBV6-1 with TRBJ1-4, with 9 bases matching TRBD1. The CDR3 nucleotides read TGTGCCAGCAGTCGGACAGGGGTCGTTAATGAAAAACTGTTTTTT. It specifies CASSRTGVVNEKLFF.